The 27 T cell receptor beta chains reported below all come from one sample, sequenced in a study of human T cells and chemical hapten exposure. Noted time point: patch test 1, 2 weeks after DPC sensitization. Stated treatment: therapeutic diphenylcyclopropenone sensitization with weekly scalp DPC. TCRdb analysed the RACE reads with MiXCR anew, one entry per CDR3 protein. The table has more than 55,000 distinct CDR3 sequences, about 9.1% seen once. The input for sequencing was whole blood, taken in connection with sensitization to the hapten diphenylcyclopropenone (DPC). These receptors were obtained from a woman aged 40 to 49 with alopecia areata. Some clones in this sample may be carry-over from other donors' samples.

The sample holds many counts of this clonotype. The rearrangement uses TRBV14 and TRBJ2-6, with D tentatively TRBD1 (5 bases). Germline-derived CDR1 and CDR2 are SGHDN and FVKESK. The CDR3 is 15 amino acids. Trimming stripped 5 bases from V and 6 bases from J, with 14 bases between. DNA of the CDR3: TGTGCCAGCAGCACCCGACAGAGCCTGGCCAACGTCCTGACTTTC. Translation: CASSTRQSLANVLTF.

This clonotype was counted at least ten times. The chain links TRBV9 to TRBJ2-5; no definite D call. The CDR3 is 16 amino acids. The germline CDR1 and CDR2 sequences are SGDLS and YYNGEE. V gave up 0 bases and J gave up 1 base, with 13 bases separating them. Written as DNA, the CDR3 is TGTGCCAGCAGCGTAGCTGGGTCGGGCAGCCAAGAGACCCAGTACTTC. Amino acid sequence: CASSVAGSGSQETQYF. Together with reference TRBV9 and TRBJ2-5, the CDR3 gives the full variable domain: DSGVTQTPKHLITATGQRVTLRCSPRSGDLSVYWYQQSLDQGLQFLIQYYNGEERAKGNILERFSAQQFPDLHSELNLSSLELGDSALYFCASSVAGSGSQETQYFGPGTRLLVL.

The chain joins TRBV5-1 to TRBJ2-7; no definite D call. V was shortened by 3 bases and J by 5 bases, with 12 bases between the two germline ends. The CDR3 sequence is 13 residues long. Looked up from germline, CDR1 is SGHRS and CDR2 is YFSETQ. The CDR3 is CASSSDGNNEQYF. CDR3 sequence (DNA): TGCGCCAGCAGCTCGGATGGGAACAACGAGCAGTACTTC.

Note on this clonotype: Just one base apart from a much larger clone, this may be a read error. The chain combines TRBV7-2 with TRBJ2-2; D might be TRBD1 (6 bases). The V end was cut by 8 bases, the J end by 1 base, with 17 bases between. This CDR3 has 16 amino acids. Germline lookup yields CDR1 SGHTA and CDR2 FQGNSA. CDR3: CASGWAQGRNTGELFF. The CDR3 DNA is TGTGCCAGCGGTTGGGCACAGGGAAGGAACACCGGGGAGCTGTTTTTT.

This clonotype occurred many times. The chain recombines TRBV24-1 with TRBJ2-1; either TRBD1 or TRBD2 may supply D (6 bases each). V was pared by 4 bases and J by 5 bases, with 20 bases between. The CDR3 totals 17 residues. The germline V gene has CDR1 KGHDR and CDR2 SFDVKD. The CDR3, as DNA: TGTGCCACCAGTGACCCTCTACGGGGGCGGCGAAACAATGAGCAGTTCTTC. Translating it yields CATSDPLRGRRNNEQFF.

This clonotype was detected many times. This sequence joins TRBV6-2 or TRBV6-3 and TRBJ2-3; D unclear. The CDR3 is made up of 15 amino acids. Between the trimmed V and J ends, which lost 6 bases and 0 bases, there was a span of 13 bases. Germline lookup yields CDR1 MNHEY and CDR2 SVGEGT. The CDR3 DNA sequence: TGTGCCAGCAGCTGGGCCTCCGGGAGCACAGATACGCAGTATTTT. Amino acids: CASSWASGSTDTQYF.

V is TRBV7-2 and J is TRBJ2-7; D not resolved. The V end was cut by 3 bases, the J end by 0 bases, with 0 bases between. Germline loops: CDR1 SGHTA, CDR2 FQGNSA. The CDR3 is made up of 11 amino acids. Here the CDR3 reads CASSFSYEQYF. In nucleotides, the CDR3 is TGTGCCAGCAGCTTCTCCTACGAGCAGTACTTC.

This clonotype was counted only a few times. The chain is built from TRBV11-2 and TRBJ2-7, with a weak D call TRBD1 (5 bases). Germline lookup yields CDR1 SGHAT and CDR2 FQNNGV. Trimming removed 5 bases from V and 7 bases from J, with 15 bases in between. The CDR3 has 13 amino acids. CDR3 nucleotides: TGTGCCAGCAGCCCCGACAGACTCCGGGAGCAGTACTTC. Residues: CASSPDRLREQYF.

This clonotype was picked up a small number of times. V is TRBV18 and J is TRBJ2-7; D is uncertain. V was trimmed by 2 bases and J by 1 base, leaving 12 bases between them. The CDR3 is made up of 15 amino acids. Germline CDR1 is KGHSH and CDR2 is LQKENI. CDR3 protein: CASSPTRQDSYEQYF. CDR3 bases: TGTGCCAGCTCACCAACGCGGCAGGATTCCTACGAGCAGTACTTC.

This clonotype was detected ten times or more. J is TRBJ2-5 and V is TRBV18; D assignment may be TRBD1 or TRBD2 (5 bases each). The V end lost 2 bases, the J end lost 0 bases, and 7 bases lay between the germline ends. This CDR3 is built from 14 residues. Per germline, CDR1 KGHSH and CDR2 LQKENI. The CDR3 bases are TGTGCCAGCTCACCAGGGACGGACCAAGAGACCCAGTACTTC. This codes for CASSPGTDQETQYF.

This sequence joins TRBV2 and TRBJ1-5; 8 nucleotides line up with TRBD1. The germline V gene encodes CDR1 SNHLY and CDR2 FYNNEI. CDR3 length: 16 residues. The J segment lost 3 bases and the V segment lost 4 bases, leaving 8 bases of the junction unmatched. The CDR3: CASSATAGGHNQPQHF. Here the CDR3 DNA reads TGTGCCAGCAGTGCTACGGCAGGGGGCCACAATCAGCCCCAGCATTTT.

This clonotype was observed many times. The genes are TRBV24-1 and TRBJ2-3; TRBD2 is a possible D gene (5 bases). The germline gives CDR1 KGHDR, CDR2 SFDVKD. The CDR3 has 17 amino acids. V was cut by 3 bases and J by 1 base, with 16 bases left in between. The CDR3 here is CATSDPRGPQGTDTQYF. CDR3 sequence (DNA): TGTGCCACCAGTGATCCCCGGGGTCCTCAGGGCACAGATACGCAGTATTTT.

The rearrangement uses TRBV27 and TRBJ2-7, with D tentatively TRBD1 (6 bases). V was shortened by 3 bases and J by 2 bases, with 11 bases between the two germline ends. The germline V gene encodes CDR1 MNHEY and CDR2 SMNVEV (reference sequence). This CDR3 contains 14 residues. CDR3 loop: CASSLRGRPYEQYF. The CDR3 DNA is TGTGCCAGCAGTTTGAGGGGGAGACCCTACGAGCAGTACTTC.

The CDR3 region has the DNA TGTGCCAGCTCACCGACATTGGGGGGCCGTAATGAGCAGTTCTTC. It encodes CASSPTLGGRNEQFF. This rearrangement joins TRBV18 to TRBJ2-1; either TRBD1 or TRBD2 may supply D (6 bases each). The CDR3 runs 15 residues. Germline values: CDR1 KGHSH, CDR2 LQKENI. The ends were cut back, 3 bases at V and 7 bases at J, with 16 bases in the middle. Complete variable domain (other parts from reference TRBV18 and TRBJ2-1): NAGVMQNPRHLVRRRGQEARLRCSPMKGHSHVYWYRQLPEEGLKFMVYLQKENIIDESGMPKERFSAEFPKEGPSILRIQQVVRGDSAAYFCASSPTLGGRNEQFFGPGTRLTVL.

Here the CDR3 reads CSVEVYRYNEQFF. For the CDR3, the DNA is TGCAGCGTTGAAGTTTACAGGTACAATGAGCAGTTCTTC. This chain joins TRBV29-1 and TRBJ2-1, with D possibly being TRBD1 (5 bases). Per germline, CDR1 SQVTM and CDR2 ANQGSEA. Trimming took 1 base from V and 4 from J, leaving 8 bases between them. The CDR3 totals 13 residues.

This clonotype was seen ten or more times. The rearrangement joins TRBV29-1 to TRBJ2-2, with 9 bases lining up with TRBD1. V dropped 5 bases and J dropped 2; count of bases not matched to a gene: 3. CDR3 size: 14 residues. Germline CDR1 reads SQVTM; CDR2 reads ANQGSEA. CDR3 in amino acids: CSVRTGVNTGELFF. DNA for the CDR3: TGCAGCGTTCGGACAGGGGTTAACACCGGGGAGCTGTTTTTT.

V usage is TRBV11-1 and J usage is TRBJ2-3; 13 bases align to TRBD2. This CDR3 contains 17 residues. CDR1 is SGHAT and CDR2 is FQDESV in the germline V gene (reference sequence). Trimming removed 5 bases from V and 6 bases from J; junction bases left unmatched: 11. The CDR3 DNA is TGTGCCAGCAGCCCCGTGGCGGGACTAGCGGGGTACGATACGCAGTATTTT. Protein product: CASSPVAGLAGYDTQYF.

This clonotype has a count of ten or more. The rearrangement joins TRBV12-2 to TRBJ1-2. TRBV12-2 is flagged as a pseudogene. The CDR3 sequence is 15 residues long. CDR3 residues: CASRLKAAGGYGYTF. CDR3 DNA: TGTGCAAGTCGCTTAAAAGCTGCCGGTGGCTATGGCTACACCTTC.

In its sample, this clonotype was seen a few times. The chain has TRBV7-9 and TRBJ2-4; D call uncertain. CDR1 and CDR2 from the germline V gene are SEHNR and FQNEAQ (reference sequence). The CDR3 extends over 12 amino acids. The V end lost 5 bases, the J end lost 5 bases, and 7 bases lay between the germline ends. The CDR3 loop reads CASSLGQNIQYF. For the CDR3, the DNA is TGTGCCAGCAGCCTGGGCCAAAACATTCAGTACTTC.

The V call is TRBV9, the J call TRBJ1-5; D is unresolved. The germline V gene has CDR1 SGDLS and CDR2 YYNGEE. With 3 bases removed from V and 6 bases from J, the gap between germline ends came to 13 bases. The CDR3 extends over 14 amino acids. Written as DNA, the CDR3 is TGTGCCAGCAGCGCCGGACCCGCGGGTCAGCCCCAGCATTTT. Translation: CASSAGPAGQPQHF.

The chain links TRBV7-9 to TRBJ1-6; D is ambiguous. The CDR3 spans 15 residues. In germline, CDR1 is SEHNR, CDR2 FQNEAQ (reference sequence). The germline V and J ends were trimmed by 1 base and 5 bases, with 9 bases remaining between them. In nucleotides, the CDR3 is TGTGCCAGCAGCTTAGGCGCGGGAAATAATTCACCCCTCCACTTT. Translation: CASSLGAGNNSPLHF. The entire variable domain, with the rest obtained from reference TRBV7-9 and TRBJ1-6, is as follows: DTGVSQNPRHKITKRGQNVTFRCDPISEHNRLYWYRQTLGQGPEFLTYFQNEAQLEKSRLLSDRFSAERPKGSFSTLEIQRTEQGDSAMYLCASSLGAGNNSPLHFGNGTRLTVT.

This clonotype turned up a few times. V usage is TRBV2 and J usage is TRBJ2-2; D uncertain. CDR1 is SNHLY and CDR2 is FYNNEI in the germline V gene. V dropped 2 bases and J dropped 2 bases, with 6 bases sitting between them. The CDR3 sequence is 14 residues long. The CDR3 loop reads CASSEFRNTGELFF. The CDR3 DNA is TGTGCCAGCAGTGAATTCCGAAACACCGGGGAGCTGTTTTTT.

This clonotype was recorded at least ten times. The chain employs TRBV11-2 and TRBJ1-1; 7 bases map to TRBD1. The CDR3 is 15 residues long. The germline CDR1 and CDR2 sequences are SGHAT and FQNNGV. Losses at the gene ends were 5 bases for V and 7 bases for J; bases not matched to a gene: 13. CDR3 region: CASSRDRVGFGEAFF. In DNA form, the CDR3 reads TGTGCCAGCAGCCGAGACAGGGTTGGGTTCGGTGAAGCTTTCTTT.

This clonotype was recorded many times. The chain couples TRBV14 to TRBJ2-1; possibly TRBD2 for D (5 bases). Germline lookup yields CDR1 SGHDN and CDR2 FVKESK. This CDR3 is built from 19 residues. V was pared by 4 bases and J by 0 bases, with 22 bases between. The CDR3 DNA sequence: TGTGCCAGCAGCCTTCCTATAGCGTCCACTGGGAGCTCCTACAATGAGCAGTTCTTC. As protein: CASSLPIASTGSSYNEQFF.

This clonotype was found a few times. The chain joins TRBV7-2 to TRBJ1-1, with D possibly being TRBD1 (5 bases). Per the germline V gene, CDR1 is SGHTA and CDR2 is FQGNSA. The V end was cut by 0 bases, the J end by 1 base, with 6 bases between. The length of the CDR3 is 14 residues. The CDR3 bases are TGTGCCAGCAGCTTAGCAGGGGAGAACACTGAAGCTTTCTTT. Translated: CASSLAGENTEAFF.

For this clonotype: Just one base apart from a much larger clone, this may be a read error. The chain uses TRBV2 and TRBJ2-7; D perhaps matches TRBD1 (5 bases). Germline values: CDR1 SNHLY, CDR2 FYNNEI. Trimming left V 5 bases short and J 1 base short, with 12 bases between. The CDR3 has 14 amino acids. CDR3 DNA: TGTGCCAGCAGTAAGGCAGGGTGGTCCTACGAGCAGTACTTC. It specifies CASSKAGWSYEQYF.

This clonotype was seen repeatedly, ten times or more. The chain combines TRBV20-1 with TRBJ2-7, with 9 bases lining up with TRBD1. From germline, CDR1 is DFQATT and CDR2 SNEGSKA (reference sequence). V was pared by 6 bases and J by 2 bases, with 5 bases of the junction left unmatched. The CDR3 sequence is 13 residues long. This CDR3 is CSARTGEPYEQYF. CDR3 DNA sequence: TGCAGTGCGAGGACAGGGGAACCCTACGAGCAGTACTTC.